The next 32 T cell receptor beta chains were all read from a single sample in a study of Ad26.COV2.S vaccination and SARS-CoV-2 variants. Indicated treatment: around 19 received Ad26.COV2.S at low or high dose, single or two shots; about 5 received placebo; per-sample allocation not given. Each sample was drawn 63 days after the first injection (of vaccine or placebo). Assay used: immunoSEQ multiplex PCR; TCRdb lists only in-frame clones, some missing. The sample comprises about 350,000 clones, around 87% of which are singletons, and roughly 3.1% rests with the top ten. This sample comprised peripheral blood, obtained in a trial of Ad26.COV2.S vaccine versus placebo. These TCRs come from a person aged 18-60 years who received the Ad26.COV2.S COVID-19 vaccine or a placebo.

This clone has more than one count but fewer than ten. The chain carries TRBV19 and TRBJ1-1; no firm D call. The germline V gene has CDR1 LNHDA and CDR2 SQIVND (reference sequence). Trimming shortened V by 11 bases and J by 6 bases, and 22 bases separated the two germline ends. The CDR3 has 14 amino acids. In DNA form, the CDR3 reads TGTGCCTGTGGGTGGGGTGCGAGCTATTCTGAAGCTTTCTTT. This encodes CACGWGASYSEAFF.

The genes are TRBV11-2 and TRBJ1-2; 8 bases fit TRBD1. The CDR3 has 14 residues. Germline V gene sequence: CDR1 SGHAT, CDR2 FQNNGV. With V trimmed by 5 bases and J by 8 bases, 10 bases remained unmatched. The CDR3 DNA is TGTGCCAGCAGCACCGGTCCAGGGGGCGCGGGCTACACCTTC. Protein product: CASSTGPGGAGYTF. Full variable domain (outside the CDR3, taken from reference TRBV11-2 and TRBJ1-2): EAGVAQSPRYKIIEKRQSVAFWCNPISGHATLYWYQQILGQGPKLLIQFQNNGVVDDSQLPKDRFSAERLKGVDSTLKIQPAKLEDSAVYLCASSTGPGGAGYTFGSGTRLTVV.

This chain uses TRBV19 with TRBJ1-6; TRBD1 might be the D (5 bases). V lost 4 bases and J lost 10, with 20 bases in between. Germline CDR1 is LNHDA and CDR2 is SQIVND (reference sequence). The CDR3 covers 16 residues. The CDR3 here is CASSKPGTPRPSPLHF. Written as DNA, the CDR3 is TGTGCCAGTAGTAAACCCGGGACTCCTCGCCCCTCACCCCTCCACTTT. Based on the CDR3 plus reference TRBV19 and TRBJ1-6, the full variable domain is DGGITQSPKYLFRKEGQNVTLSCEQNLNHDAMYWYRQDPGQGLRLIYYSQIVNDFQKGDIAEGYSVSREKKESFPLTVTSAQKNPTAFYLCASSKPGTPRPSPLHFGNGTRLTVT.

V gene TRBV6-5 combines with J gene TRBJ2-7; D not resolved. The V gene lost 0 bases and the J gene lost 13 bases, with 13 bases spanning the gap. The CDR3 is made up of 12 amino acids. The germline gives CDR1 MNHEY, CDR2 SVGAGI. Here the CDR3 DNA reads TGTGCCAGCAGTTACTCGACTTCCCAGCTCTACTTC. Translation gives CASSYSTSQLYF.

The chain employs TRBV4-1 and TRBJ2-1; a weak D match, TRBD2 (6 bases). Trimming left V 2 bases short and J 8 bases short, with 19 bases between. The CDR3 length is 16 residues. The germline V gene has CDR1 MGHRA and CDR2 YSYEKL. This CDR3 reads CASSQHNLTSRYEQFF. CDR3 DNA: TGCGCCAGCAGCCAACACAATCTCACTAGCCGGTATGAGCAGTTCTTC.

The genes are TRBV5-4 and TRBJ1-1; no clear D gene. The CDR3 length is 13 residues. Deletions cut 2 bases from V and 1 base from J, with 6 bases between. Per the germline V gene, CDR1 is SGHNT and CDR2 is YYREEE (reference sequence). Written as DNA, the CDR3 is TGTGCCAGCAGCTTTACGGGGAACACTGAAGCTTTCTTT. It yields the protein CASSFTGNTEAFF.

The genes are TRBV6-5 and TRBJ2-3, with 8 bases fitting TRBD2. Trimming at V came to 5 bases and at J to 1 base, leaving 5 bases not matched to a gene. The V gene's germline CDR1 is MNHEY and CDR2 SVGAGI. The CDR3 is made up of 15 amino acids. CDR3 coding DNA: TGTGCCAGCAGTAAACCGGGACTAGGCACAGATACGCAGTATTTT. It encodes CASSKPGLGTDTQYF.

The rearrangement links TRBV5-6 to TRBJ2-1, with D perhaps assigned TRBD1 or TRBD2 (5 bases each). This CDR3 has 13 amino acids. Germline V gene lookup returns CDR1 SGHDT and CDR2 YYEEEE. The V end lost 2 bases, the J end lost 7 bases, and 10 bases lay between the germline ends. CDR3 region: CASSLGTGNEQFF. DNA of the CDR3: TGTGCCAGCAGCTTAGGGACGGGAAATGAGCAGTTCTTC.

The J gene is TRBJ2-6, the V gene TRBV7-9; 10 bases agree with TRBD1. V shed 5 bases and J 0 bases; nucleotides not matched to a gene: 10. This CDR3 is 19 amino acids long. The germline V gene has CDR1 SEHNR and CDR2 FQNEAQ (reference sequence). CDR3 in DNA: TGTGCCAGCAGCGCCGACAGGGGGCTAGTACTCTCTGGGGCCAACGTCCTGACTTTC. As protein: CASSADRGLVLSGANVLTF.

V gene TRBV3-1 (or the pseudogene TRBV3-2) combines with J gene TRBJ2-5; D remains ambiguous. Between the trimmed V and J ends, which lost 4 bases and 5 bases, there was a span of 8 bases. Germline CDR1 is LGHDT and CDR2 is YNNKEL (reference sequence). The CDR3 runs to 12 residues. CDR3 protein: CASSRVKETQYF. CDR3 coding DNA: TGTGCCAGCAGCCGTGTGAAGGAGACCCAGTACTTC.

The V call is TRBV4-2, the J call TRBJ1-2; possibly TRBD1 for D (5 bases). Germline V CDR1 and CDR2: LGHNA, YNFKEQ. V lost 4 bases and J lost 2, with 11 bases in between. The CDR3 covers 14 residues. The CDR3 sequence: CASSPGGGNYGYTF. Here the CDR3 DNA reads TGTGCCAGCAGCCCTGGGGGAGGGAACTATGGCTACACCTTC.

The gene calls are TRBV4-2 and TRBJ1-3; perhaps TRBD1 as D (6 bases). The CDR3 has 13 amino acids. V dropped 4 bases and J dropped 6 bases, with 10 bases sitting between them. Germline CDR1 LGHNA, CDR2 YNFKEQ. For the CDR3, the DNA is TGTGCCAGCAGCCCGCGACAGGCAAACACCATATATTTT. Its protein product is CASSPRQANTIYF.

This clone showed up just once. The chain couples TRBV3-1 (or the pseudogene TRBV3-2) to TRBJ2-2; the match to TRBD2 covers 7 bases. Germline V CDR1 and CDR2: LGHDT, YNNKEL (reference sequence). This CDR3 spans 15 amino acids. The ends lost 0 bases at V and 7 bases at J; junction bases unmatched: 5. CDR3: CASSQDGGGGGELFF. CDR3 bases: TGTGCCAGCAGCCAAGATGGCGGGGGAGGCGGGGAGCTGTTTTTT.

The CDR3 nucleotides are TGTGCCAGCGCGGGACTAGCGGGGGGGCCCAACACAGATACGCAGTATTTT. Protein sequence: CASAGLAGGPNTDTQYF. The chain joins TRBV5-4 to TRBJ2-3, with 16 nucleotides matching TRBD2. The CDR3 loop spans 17 amino acids. The J segment lost 2 bases and the V segment lost 7 bases, leaving 7 bases of the junction unmatched. The germline V gene encodes CDR1 SGHNT and CDR2 YYREEE (reference sequence).

The chain uses TRBV30 and TRBJ2-2, with a tentative D call TRBD2 (5 bases). CDR1 is GTSNPN and CDR2 is SVGIG in the germline V gene (reference sequence). V lost 1 base to trimming and J lost 5 bases, with 5 bases between them. This CDR3 region has 12 residues. CDR3 nucleotides: TGTGCCTGGAGTGGAGGGACCGGGGAGCTGTTTTTT. This encodes CAWSGGTGELFF.

V gene TRBV12-5 combines with J gene TRBJ2-2; maybe TRBD2 (5 bases). The CDR3 covers 17 residues. Germline CDR1 reads LGHNT; CDR2 reads FRNRAP. V was shortened by 0 bases and J by 1 base, with 12 bases between the two germline ends. The CDR3 DNA is TGTGCTAGTGGTTTGGTACCCGGGGATAGGAACACCGGGGAGCTGTTTTTT. This encodes CASGLVPGDRNTGELFF. Drawing the rest from reference TRBV12-5 and TRBJ2-2, the complete variable domain is DARVTQTPRHKVTEMGQEVTMRCQPILGHNTVFWYRQTMMQGLELLAYFRNRAPLDDSGMPKDRFSAEMPDATLATLKIQPSEPRDSAVYFCASGLVPGDRNTGELFFGEGSRLTVL.

The V call is TRBV19, the J call TRBJ2-1; D is possibly TRBD1 (5 bases). Per germline, CDR1 LNHDA and CDR2 SQIVND (reference sequence). V was cut by 5 bases and J by 10 bases, with 15 bases left in between. This CDR3 has 13 amino acids. DNA for the CDR3: TGTGCCAGTAGTTGGGGCAGGGTTAACGAGCAGTTCTTC. It yields the protein CASSWGRVNEQFF.

V usage is TRBV4-3 and J usage is TRBJ1-2, with TRBD1 matching over 9 bases. CDR1 is LGHNA, CDR2 YSLEER, per germline. This CDR3 region has 15 residues. J gave up 5 bases and V 3 bases, and 7 bases lay outside the gene matches. The CDR3 bases are TGCGCCAGCAGCCATCAAACAGGGGGCGAATATGGCTACACCTTC. Amino acid sequence: CASSHQTGGEYGYTF.

In the case of this clone: One end of the junction does not line up with germline, which may come from a read error. V gene TRBV29-1 combines with J gene TRBJ1-2, with 9 bases that match TRBD1. Germline-derived CDR1 and CDR2 are SQVTM and ANQGSEA. The CDR3 totals 14 residues. CDR3 residues: CSAEGTGFNYGYTF. The DNA of the CDR3 is TGCAGCGCTGAAGGGACAGGGTTTAACTATGGCTACACCTTC.

V and J are TRBV5-4 and TRBJ2-3; D possibly matches TRBD1 or TRBD2 (6 bases each). The CDR3 contains 16 residues. CDR1 and CDR2 (germline): SGHNT, YYREEE (reference sequence). V shed 4 bases and J shed 4 bases, with 19 bases lying between them. CDR3 amino acids: CASSEGGSWEADTQYF. Written as DNA, the CDR3 is TGTGCCAGCAGCGAGGGGGGTAGCTGGGAGGCAGATACGCAGTATTTT. Combining the CDR3 with reference TRBV5-4 and TRBJ2-3 gives the whole variable domain ETGVTQSPTHLIKTRGQQVTLRCSSQSGHNTVSWYQQALGQGPQFIFQYYREEENGRGNFPPRFSGLQFPNYSSELNVNALELDDSALYLCASSEGGSWEADTQYFGPGTRLTVL.

The chain couples TRBV19 to TRBJ1-5, with D perhaps TRBD1 (5 bases). The CDR3 consists of 15 residues. CDR1 is LNHDA and CDR2 is SQIVND in the germline V gene (reference sequence). V dropped 7 bases and J dropped 6 bases, with 19 bases sitting between them. In DNA form, the CDR3 reads TGTGCCAGTATACCCGGGGGAACAGAAGTTCAGCCCCAGCATTTT. Protein product: CASIPGGTEVQPQHF.

Only a few counts were recorded for this clone. The J gene is TRBJ2-1, the V gene TRBV5-8, with D perhaps TRBD1 (5 bases). The germline V gene has CDR1 SGHTS and CDR2 YDEGEE. V lost 4 bases, J lost 9 bases, and 14 bases lay in between. There are 13 residues in the CDR3. The CDR3, as DNA: TGTGCCAGCAGCCCGGTGCAGGGCATTGAGCAGTTCTTC. Protein: CASSPVQGIEQFF.

This clone came up a few times. The chain uses TRBV7-8 and TRBJ2-7; 10 bases fit TRBD2. J gave up 3 bases and V 6 bases, and 5 bases lay outside the gene matches. Per the germline V gene, CDR1 is SGHVS and CDR2 is FQNEAQ. The CDR3 contains 14 residues. The CDR3 protein is CASSISGGNYEQYF. For the CDR3, the DNA is TGTGCCAGCAGTATTAGCGGGGGGAACTACGAGCAGTACTTC.

The chain combines TRBV6-5 with TRBJ1-3; 7 nucleotides line up with TRBD1. CDR1 MNHEY and CDR2 SVGAGI come from the germline V gene. The length of the CDR3 is 15 residues. V gave up 4 bases and J gave up 0 bases; unmatched junction bases: 3. Written as DNA, the CDR3 is TGTGCCAGCAGTTTCGACAGGGCCTCTGGAAACACCATATATTTT. The encoded protein is CASSFDRASGNTIYF.

The chain employs TRBV2 and TRBJ1-5; 8 bases fit TRBD1. The germline V gene encodes CDR1 SNHLY and CDR2 FYNNEI. Trimming cost V 5 bases and J 7 bases; bases outside gene matches: 4. This CDR3 is built from 13 residues. The CDR3 region has the DNA TGTGCCAGCAGTACAGGGGGTGGACAGCCCCAGCATTTT. Encoded protein: CASSTGGGQPQHF.

The chain combines TRBV6-5 with TRBJ2-7; D uncertain. Deletions cut 7 bases from V and 6 bases from J, with 10 bases between. This CDR3 has 11 amino acids. CDR1 MNHEY and CDR2 SVGAGI come from the germline V gene. DNA for the CDR3: TGTGCCAGCACTAGACATGCCGAGCAGTACTTC. This translates into CASTRHAEQYF.

This clone was picked up a small number of times. V gene TRBV5-1 combines with J gene TRBJ1-1; the D gene is possibly TRBD1 (5 bases). The CDR3 has 15 amino acids. Per germline, CDR1 SGHRS and CDR2 YFSETQ. Trimming left V 2 bases short and J 10 bases short, with 21 bases between. The CDR3 sequence is CASSFRDSGKDGAFF. In nucleotides, the CDR3 is TGCGCCAGCAGCTTCCGGGACTCAGGTAAAGATGGAGCTTTCTTT.

CDR3: CASSRSSGTYYNEQFF. CDR3 in DNA: TGTGCCAGCAGCCGATCGTCCGGGACTTACTACAATGAGCAGTTCTTC. The chain uses TRBV7-6 and TRBJ2-1; a weak D match, TRBD2 (6 bases). The germline gives CDR1 SGHVS, CDR2 FNYEAQ. CDR3 length: 16 residues. The V and J ends lost 5 bases and 3 bases respectively, with 17 bases between them.

The gene calls are TRBV5-4 and TRBJ1-2; D possibly corresponds to TRBD1 (5 bases). The CDR3 is 13 residues long. V lost 1 base and J 6 bases, leaving 10 bases between the germline ends. Germline-derived CDR1 and CDR2 are SGHNT and YYREEE (reference sequence). CDR3 sequence: CASSLLGGNGYTF. CDR3 coding DNA: TGTGCCAGCAGCTTGCTCGGGGGGAATGGCTACACCTTC.

The chain uses TRBV6-2 or TRBV6-3 and TRBJ2-7; TRBD1 matches at 9 bases. CDR1 is MNHEY and CDR2 is SVGEGT in the germline V gene. The V segment lost 5 bases and the J segment 0 bases; nucleotides outside the gene matches: 5. This CDR3 has 15 amino acids. Written as DNA, the CDR3 is TGTGCCAGCAGTAGGACAGGGGTTAGCTCCTACGAGCAGTACTTC. Translated, it gives CASSRTGVSSYEQYF.

About this clone: Other DNA sequences in the sample encode the same CDR3. The V gene is TRBV7-3, the J gene TRBJ2-2; D is unclear. Germline V gives CDR1 SGHTA, CDR2 FQGTGA. V dropped 5 bases and J dropped 2 bases, with 3 bases sitting between them. The CDR3 sequence is 12 residues long. CDR3 DNA sequence: TGTGCCAGCAGCCTAAACACCGGGGAGCTGTTTTTT. Protein: CASSLNTGELFF.

This rearrangement joins TRBV7-2 to TRBJ2-3, with 7 nucleotides matching TRBD1. V lost 0 bases and J lost 0; bases outside the gene matches: 0. Per germline, CDR1 SGHTA and CDR2 FQGNSA. The CDR3 runs to 15 residues. The CDR3 coding sequence is TGTGCCAGCAGCTTAGCGGGACAGAGCACAGATACGCAGTATTTT. Protein: CASSLAGQSTDTQYF.